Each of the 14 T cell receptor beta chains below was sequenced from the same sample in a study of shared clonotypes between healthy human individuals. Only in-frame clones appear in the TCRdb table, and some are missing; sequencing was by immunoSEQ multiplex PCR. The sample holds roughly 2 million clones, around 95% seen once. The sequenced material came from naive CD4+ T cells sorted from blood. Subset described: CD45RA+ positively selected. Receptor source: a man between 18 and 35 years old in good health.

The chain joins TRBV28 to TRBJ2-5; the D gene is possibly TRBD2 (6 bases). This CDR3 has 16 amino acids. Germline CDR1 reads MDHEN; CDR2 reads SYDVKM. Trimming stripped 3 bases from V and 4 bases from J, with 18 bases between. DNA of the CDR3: TGTGCCAGCAGTTTTGGGGGGTGGGCAGGGTCAGAGACCCAGTACTTC. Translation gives CASSFGGWAGSETQYF. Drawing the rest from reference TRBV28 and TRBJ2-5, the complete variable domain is DVKVTQSSRYLVKRTGEKVFLECVQDMDHENMFWYRQDPGLGLRLIYFSYDVKMKEKGDIPEGYSVSREKKERFSLILESASTNQTSMYLCASSFGGWAGSETQYFGPGTRLLVL.

DNA of the CDR3: TGTGCCAGCAGCCTCGGACCACTCAGCGAGCAGTACTTC. Amino acid sequence: CASSLGPLSEQYF. The chain combines TRBV7-9 with TRBJ2-7; D ambiguous. Trimming cost V 5 bases and J 6 bases, with 14 bases left between them. Germline V gene sequence: CDR1 SEHNR, CDR2 FQNEAQ (reference sequence). The CDR3 has 13 residues.

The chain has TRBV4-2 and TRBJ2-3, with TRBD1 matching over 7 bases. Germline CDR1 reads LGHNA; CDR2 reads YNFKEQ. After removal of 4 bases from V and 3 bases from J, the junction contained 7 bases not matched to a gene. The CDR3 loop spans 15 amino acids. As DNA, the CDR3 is TGTGCCAGCAGCCGAACAGGGGAGAGAACAGATACGCAGTATTTT. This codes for CASSRTGERTDTQYF.

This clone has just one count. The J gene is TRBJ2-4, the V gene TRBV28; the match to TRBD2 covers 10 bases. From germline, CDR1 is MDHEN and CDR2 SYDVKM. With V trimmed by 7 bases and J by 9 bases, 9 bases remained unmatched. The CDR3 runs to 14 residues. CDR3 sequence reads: CASNRQRGGSIQYF. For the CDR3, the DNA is TGTGCCAGCAATCGGCAGCGGGGGGGCAGCATTCAGTACTTC.

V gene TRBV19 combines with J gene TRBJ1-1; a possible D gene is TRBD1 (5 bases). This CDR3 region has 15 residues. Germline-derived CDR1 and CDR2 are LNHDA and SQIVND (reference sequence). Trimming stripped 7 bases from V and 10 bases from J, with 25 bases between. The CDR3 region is CASTAGGHGIRAAFF. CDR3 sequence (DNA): TGTGCCAGTACCGCGGGAGGACACGGGATAAGGGCAGCTTTCTTT.

Here the CDR3 reads CASSTQGANEQFF. CDR3 coding DNA: TGTGCCAGCTCCACCCAGGGGGCAAATGAGCAGTTCTTC. The rearrangement joins TRBV11-2 to TRBJ2-1; TRBD1 matches at 8 bases. There are 13 residues in the CDR3. Unmatched junction bases numbered 7, after V lost 8 bases and J lost 7 bases. Germline V CDR1 and CDR2: SGHAT, FQNNGV.

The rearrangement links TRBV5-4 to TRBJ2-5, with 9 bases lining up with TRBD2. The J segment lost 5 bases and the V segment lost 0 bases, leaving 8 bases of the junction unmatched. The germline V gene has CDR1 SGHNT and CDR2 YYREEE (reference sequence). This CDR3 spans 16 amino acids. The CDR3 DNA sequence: TGTGCCAGCAGCTTGGGAGGGGTAGCGGGAGTGGAGACCCAGTACTTC. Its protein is CASSLGGVAGVETQYF.

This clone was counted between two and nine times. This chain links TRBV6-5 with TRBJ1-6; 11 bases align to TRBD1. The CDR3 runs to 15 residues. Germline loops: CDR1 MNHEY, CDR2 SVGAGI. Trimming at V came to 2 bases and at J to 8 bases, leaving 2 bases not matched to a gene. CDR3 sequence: CASSYGTGGHSPLHF. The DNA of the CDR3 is TGTGCCAGCAGTTACGGGACAGGGGGTCATTCACCCCTCCACTTT.

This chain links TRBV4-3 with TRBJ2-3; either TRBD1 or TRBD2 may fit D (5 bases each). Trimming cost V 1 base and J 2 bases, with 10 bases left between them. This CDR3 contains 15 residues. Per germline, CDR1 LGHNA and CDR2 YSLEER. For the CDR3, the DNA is TGCGCCAGCAGCCAAGCCGGGGCCCTCACAGATACGCAGTATTTT. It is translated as CASSQAGALTDTQYF.

CDR3 bases: TGTGCCTGGAGTCCGGGAACAGTAGAGACCCAGTACTTC. Translated: CAWSPGTVETQYF. The rearrangement uses TRBV30 and TRBJ2-5, with a tentative D call TRBD2 (5 bases). The V gene's germline CDR1 is GTSNPN and CDR2 SVGIG (reference sequence). This CDR3 is built from 13 residues. V was trimmed by 2 bases and J by 4 bases, leaving 11 bases between them.

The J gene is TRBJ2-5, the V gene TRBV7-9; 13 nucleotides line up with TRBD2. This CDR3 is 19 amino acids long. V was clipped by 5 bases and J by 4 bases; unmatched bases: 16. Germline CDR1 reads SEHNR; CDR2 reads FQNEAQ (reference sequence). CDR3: CASSPGNDRGLAGRETQYF. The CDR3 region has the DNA TGTGCCAGCAGCCCCGGGAATGACAGGGGACTAGCGGGAAGAGAGACCCAGTACTTC.

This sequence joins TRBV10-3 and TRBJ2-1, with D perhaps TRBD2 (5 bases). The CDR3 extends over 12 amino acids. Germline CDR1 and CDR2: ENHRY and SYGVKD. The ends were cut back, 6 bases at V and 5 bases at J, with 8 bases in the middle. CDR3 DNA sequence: TGTGCCATCAGGGAGGCCCACAATGAGCAGTTCTTC. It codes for CAIREAHNEQFF.

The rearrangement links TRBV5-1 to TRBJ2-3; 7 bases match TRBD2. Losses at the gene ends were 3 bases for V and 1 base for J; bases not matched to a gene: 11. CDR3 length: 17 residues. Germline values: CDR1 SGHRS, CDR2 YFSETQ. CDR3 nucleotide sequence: TGCGCCAGCAGCTGGGGGGGATCGGTCGCCGGCACAGATACGCAGTATTTT. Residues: CASSWGGSVAGTDTQYF.

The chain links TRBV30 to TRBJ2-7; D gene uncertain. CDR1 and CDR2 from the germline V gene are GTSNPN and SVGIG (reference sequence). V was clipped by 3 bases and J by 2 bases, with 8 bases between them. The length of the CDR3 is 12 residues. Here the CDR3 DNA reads TGTGCCTGGAGCCAAACACCCTACGAGCAGTACTTC. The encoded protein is CAWSQTPYEQYF. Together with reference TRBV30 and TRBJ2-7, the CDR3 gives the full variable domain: SQTIHQWPATLVQPVGSPLSLECTVEGTSNPNLYWYRQAAGRGLQLLFYSVGIGQISSEVPQNLSASRPQDRQFILSSKKLLLSDSGFYLCAWSQTPYEQYFGPGTRLTVT.